This TCR beta chain was found in a study of cytomegalovirus exposure and HLA in healthy donors. The overall study: Most genotyped donors, 65% to 90% of 300 to 400, had Caucasian-associated genetic ancestry.

Notes on the study in general: Researchers had no immune exposure information except CMV serostatus available. For cytomegalovirus status, the classifier reportedly gave diagnoses with high specificity and sensitivity.

The PCR ran on 60 Vbeta and 13 Jbeta primers. Clones were sequenced by immunoSEQ multiplex PCR, and TCRdb holds only the in-frame ones, with some missing. Among approximately 180,000 clones listed, 60% to 85% were seen once. A remark on this clone: Its antigen is still unknown.

Germline V gene data show CDR1 as LNHDA and CDR2 as SQIVND (reference sequence). This CDR3 is built from 13 residues. With 7 bases removed from V and 0 bases from J, the gap between germline ends came to 8 bases. Input material: PBMCs. This chain connects TRBV19 to TRBJ2-3; D may be TRBD2 (5 bases). This sequence originates from a woman aged 40 to 50 in good health and CMV-seronegative. CDR3 in DNA: TGTGCCAGTATGAGCGGAAGCACAGATACGCAGTATTTT. This translates into CASMSGSTDTQYF.